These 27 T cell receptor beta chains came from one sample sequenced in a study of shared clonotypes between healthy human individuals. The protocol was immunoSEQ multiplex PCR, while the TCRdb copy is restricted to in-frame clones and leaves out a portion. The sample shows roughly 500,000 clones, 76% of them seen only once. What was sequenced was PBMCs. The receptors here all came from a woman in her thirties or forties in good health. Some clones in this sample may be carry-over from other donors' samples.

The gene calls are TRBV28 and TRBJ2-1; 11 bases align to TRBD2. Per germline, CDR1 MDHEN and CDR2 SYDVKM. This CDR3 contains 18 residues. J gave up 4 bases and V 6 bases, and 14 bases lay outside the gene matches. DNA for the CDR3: TGTGCCAGCAGCTTACCCCCTTTTGGGACTAGCGGTTACAATGAGCAGTTCTTC. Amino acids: CASSLPPFGTSGYNEQFF.

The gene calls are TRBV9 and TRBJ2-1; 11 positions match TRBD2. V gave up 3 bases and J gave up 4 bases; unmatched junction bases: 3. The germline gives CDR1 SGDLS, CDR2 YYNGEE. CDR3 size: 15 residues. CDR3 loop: CASSALAGAYNEQFF. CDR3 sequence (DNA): TGTGCCAGCAGCGCACTAGCGGGAGCTTACAATGAGCAGTTCTTC.

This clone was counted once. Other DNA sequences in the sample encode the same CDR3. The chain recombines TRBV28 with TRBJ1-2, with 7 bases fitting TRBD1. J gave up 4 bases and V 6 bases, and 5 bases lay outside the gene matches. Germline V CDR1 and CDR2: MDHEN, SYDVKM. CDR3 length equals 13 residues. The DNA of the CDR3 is TGTGCCAGCAGCCCAGGGGGTGGCTATGGCTACACCTTC. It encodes CASSPGGGYGYTF.

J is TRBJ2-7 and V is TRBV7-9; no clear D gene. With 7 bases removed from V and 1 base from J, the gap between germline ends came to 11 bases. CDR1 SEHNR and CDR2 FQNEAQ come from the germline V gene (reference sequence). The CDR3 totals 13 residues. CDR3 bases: TGTGCCAGCACCCAAATCACATCCTACGAGCAGTACTTC. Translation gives CASTQITSYEQYF.

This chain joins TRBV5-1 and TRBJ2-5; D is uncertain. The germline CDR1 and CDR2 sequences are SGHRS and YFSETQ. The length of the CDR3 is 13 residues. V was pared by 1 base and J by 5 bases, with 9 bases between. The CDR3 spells CASSLLGYETQYF. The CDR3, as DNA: TGCGCCAGCAGCTTGTTGGGTTATGAGACCCAGTACTTC. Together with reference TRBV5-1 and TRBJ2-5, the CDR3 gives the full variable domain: KAGVTQTPRYLIKTRGQQVTLSCSPISGHRSVSWYQQTPGQGLQFLFEYFSETQRNKGNFPGRFSGRQFSNSRSEMNVSTLELGDSALYLCASSLLGYETQYFGPGTRLLVL.

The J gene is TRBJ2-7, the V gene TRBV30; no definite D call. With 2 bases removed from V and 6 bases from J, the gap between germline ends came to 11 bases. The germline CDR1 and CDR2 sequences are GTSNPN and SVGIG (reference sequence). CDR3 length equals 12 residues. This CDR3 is CAWSYNPGEQYF. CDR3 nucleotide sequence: TGTGCCTGGAGTTATAATCCCGGCGAGCAGTACTTC.

DNA for the CDR3: TGCGCCAGCAGCTTGGGGCTGTATAATTCACCCCTCCACTTT. This codes for CASSLGLYNSPLHF. The chain uses TRBV5-1 and TRBJ1-6; D unclear. This CDR3 has 14 amino acids. Deletions cut 0 bases from V and 4 bases from J, with 5 bases between. In germline, CDR1 is SGHRS, CDR2 YFSETQ.

The CDR3 sequence: CASSLTRSGQETQYF. The CDR3 DNA sequence: TGTGCCAGCAGCTTAACGCGTAGCGGCCAAGAGACCCAGTACTTC. V is TRBV7-3 and J is TRBJ2-5, with D possibly being TRBD2 (6 bases). V was pared by 0 bases and J by 1 base, with 9 bases between. Germline CDR1 and CDR2: SGHTA and FQGTGA. This CDR3 is built from 15 residues.

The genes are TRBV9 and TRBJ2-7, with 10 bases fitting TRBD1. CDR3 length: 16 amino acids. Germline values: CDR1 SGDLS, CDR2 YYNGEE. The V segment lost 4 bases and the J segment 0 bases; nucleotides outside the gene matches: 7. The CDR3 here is CASSPRGTGVSYEQYF. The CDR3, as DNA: TGTGCCAGCAGCCCCCGAGGGACAGGGGTCTCCTACGAGCAGTACTTC.

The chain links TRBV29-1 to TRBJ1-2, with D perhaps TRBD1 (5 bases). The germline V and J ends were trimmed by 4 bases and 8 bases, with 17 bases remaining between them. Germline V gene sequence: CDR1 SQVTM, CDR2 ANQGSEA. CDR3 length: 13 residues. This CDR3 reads CSVAWDRSMGYTF. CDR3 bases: TGCAGCGTTGCCTGGGACCGGTCTATGGGCTACACCTTC.

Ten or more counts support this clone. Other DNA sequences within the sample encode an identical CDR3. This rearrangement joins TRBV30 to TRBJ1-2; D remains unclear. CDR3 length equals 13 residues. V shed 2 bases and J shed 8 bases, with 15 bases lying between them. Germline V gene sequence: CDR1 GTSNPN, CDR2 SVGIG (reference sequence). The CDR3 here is CAWSRQETGGYTF. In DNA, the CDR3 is TGTGCCTGGAGTCGGCAGGAAACCGGGGGCTACACCTTC.

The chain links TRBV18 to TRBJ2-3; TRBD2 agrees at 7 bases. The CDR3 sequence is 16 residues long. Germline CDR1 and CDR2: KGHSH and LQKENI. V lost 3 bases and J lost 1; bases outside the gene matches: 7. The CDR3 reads CASSPRLAPGTDTQYF. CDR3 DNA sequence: TGTGCCAGCTCACCGCGACTAGCCCCGGGCACAGATACGCAGTATTTT.

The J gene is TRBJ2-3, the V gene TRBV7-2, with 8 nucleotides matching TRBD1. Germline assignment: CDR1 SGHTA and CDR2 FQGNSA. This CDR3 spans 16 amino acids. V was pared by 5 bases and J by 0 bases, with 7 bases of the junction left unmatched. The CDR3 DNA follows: TGTGCCAGCAGCCCCGGGCGACAGGGGAGCACAGATACGCAGTATTTT. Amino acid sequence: CASSPGRQGSTDTQYF.

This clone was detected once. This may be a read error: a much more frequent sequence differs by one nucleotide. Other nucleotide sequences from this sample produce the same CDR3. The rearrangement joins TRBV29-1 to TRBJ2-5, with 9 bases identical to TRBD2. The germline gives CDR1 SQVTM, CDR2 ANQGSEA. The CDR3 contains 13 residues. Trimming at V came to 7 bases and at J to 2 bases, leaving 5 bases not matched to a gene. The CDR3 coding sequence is TGCAGCGGGGCCGCGGGGGGGCAAGAGACCCAGTACTTC. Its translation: CSGAAGGQETQYF.

The CDR3 coding sequence is TGTGCCAGCAGCCGGGAAACAGTAAATGGCTACACCTTC. This codes for CASSRETVNGYTF. V and J are TRBV7-9 and TRBJ1-2; no clear D gene. The V end lost 5 bases, the J end lost 6 bases, and 13 bases lay between the germline ends. The CDR3 loop spans 13 amino acids. CDR1 and CDR2 from the germline V gene are SEHNR and FQNEAQ (reference sequence).

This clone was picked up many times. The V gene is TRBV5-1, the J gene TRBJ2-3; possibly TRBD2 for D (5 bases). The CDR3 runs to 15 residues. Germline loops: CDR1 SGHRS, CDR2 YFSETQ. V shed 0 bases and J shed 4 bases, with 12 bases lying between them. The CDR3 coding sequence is TGCGCCAGCAGCTTGGATGCCGGAGGCGCAGATACGCAGTATTTT. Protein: CASSLDAGGADTQYF. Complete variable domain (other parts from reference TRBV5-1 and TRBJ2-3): KAGVTQTPRYLIKTRGQQVTLSCSPISGHRSVSWYQQTPGQGLQFLFEYFSETQRNKGNFPGRFSGRQFSNSRSEMNVSTLELGDSALYLCASSLDAGGADTQYFGPGTRLTVL.

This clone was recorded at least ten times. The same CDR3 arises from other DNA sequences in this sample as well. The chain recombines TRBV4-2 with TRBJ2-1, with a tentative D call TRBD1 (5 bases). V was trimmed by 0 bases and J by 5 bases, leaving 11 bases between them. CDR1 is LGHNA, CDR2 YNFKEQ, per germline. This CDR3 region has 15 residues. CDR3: CASSQDSGSHNEQFF. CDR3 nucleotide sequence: TGTGCCAGCAGCCAAGATTCAGGGTCCCACAATGAGCAGTTCTTC.

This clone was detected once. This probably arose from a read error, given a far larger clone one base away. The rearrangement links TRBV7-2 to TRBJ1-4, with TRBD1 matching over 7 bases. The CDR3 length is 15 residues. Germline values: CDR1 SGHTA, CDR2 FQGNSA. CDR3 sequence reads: CASSSGGETNEKLVF. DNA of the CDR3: TGTGCCAGCAGCTCAGGGGGGGAAACTAATGAAAAACTGGTTTTT. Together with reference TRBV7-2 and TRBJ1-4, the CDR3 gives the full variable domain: GAGVSQSPSNKVTEKGKDVELRCDPISGHTALYWYRQSLGQGLEFLIYFQGNSAPDKSGLPSDRFSAERTGGSVSTLTIQRTQQEDSAVYLCASSSGGETNEKLVFGSGTQLSVL.

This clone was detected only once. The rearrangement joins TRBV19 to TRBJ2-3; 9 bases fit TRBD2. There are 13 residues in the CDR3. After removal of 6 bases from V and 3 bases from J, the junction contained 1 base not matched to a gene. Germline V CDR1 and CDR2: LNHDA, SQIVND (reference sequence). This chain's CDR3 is CASSLAGTDTQYF. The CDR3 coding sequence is TGTGCCAGTAGCCTAGCGGGAACAGATACGCAGTATTTT.

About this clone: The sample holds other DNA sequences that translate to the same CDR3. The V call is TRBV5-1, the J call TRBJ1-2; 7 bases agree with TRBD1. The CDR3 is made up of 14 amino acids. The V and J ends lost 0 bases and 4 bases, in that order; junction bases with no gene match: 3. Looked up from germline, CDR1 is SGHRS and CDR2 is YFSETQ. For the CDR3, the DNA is TGCGCCAGCAGCTTGGGGGACAGAGGCTATGGCTACACCTTC. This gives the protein CASSLGDRGYGYTF.

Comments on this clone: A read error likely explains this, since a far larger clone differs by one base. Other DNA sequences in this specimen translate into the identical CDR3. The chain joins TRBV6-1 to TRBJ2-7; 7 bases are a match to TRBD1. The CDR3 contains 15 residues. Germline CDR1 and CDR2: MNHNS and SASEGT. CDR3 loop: CASSVTGEGPNEQYF. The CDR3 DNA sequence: TGTGCCAGCAGTGTCACAGGGGAAGGACCTAACGAACAGTACTTC.

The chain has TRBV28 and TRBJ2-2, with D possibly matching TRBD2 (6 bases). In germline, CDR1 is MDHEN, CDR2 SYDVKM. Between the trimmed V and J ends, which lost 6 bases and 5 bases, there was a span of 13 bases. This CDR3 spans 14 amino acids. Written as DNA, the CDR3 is TGTGCCAGCAGAGAGGGCGGGACGACCGGGGAGCTGTTTTTT. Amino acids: CASREGGTTGELFF.

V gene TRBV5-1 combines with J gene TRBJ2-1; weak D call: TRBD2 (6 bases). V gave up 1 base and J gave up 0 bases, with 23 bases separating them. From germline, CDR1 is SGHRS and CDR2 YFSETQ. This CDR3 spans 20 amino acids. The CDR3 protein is CASSLLGIRDSRSSYNEQFF. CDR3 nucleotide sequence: TGCGCCAGCAGCTTGTTGGGTATACGGGACTCCCGGAGCTCCTACAATGAGCAGTTCTTC.

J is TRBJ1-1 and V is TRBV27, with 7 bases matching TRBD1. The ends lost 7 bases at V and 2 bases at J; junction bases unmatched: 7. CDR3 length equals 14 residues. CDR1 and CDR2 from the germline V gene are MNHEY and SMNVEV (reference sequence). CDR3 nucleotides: TGTGCCAGCATCAAAGGGGGCCTAAACACTGAAGCTTTCTTT. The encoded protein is CASIKGGLNTEAFF.

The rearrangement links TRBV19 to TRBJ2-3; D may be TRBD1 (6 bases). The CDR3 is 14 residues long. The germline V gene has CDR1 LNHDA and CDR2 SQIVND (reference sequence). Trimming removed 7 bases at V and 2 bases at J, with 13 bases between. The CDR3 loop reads CASTLDRNTDTQYF. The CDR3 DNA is TGTGCCAGTACCCTTGACAGGAACACAGATACGCAGTATTTT.

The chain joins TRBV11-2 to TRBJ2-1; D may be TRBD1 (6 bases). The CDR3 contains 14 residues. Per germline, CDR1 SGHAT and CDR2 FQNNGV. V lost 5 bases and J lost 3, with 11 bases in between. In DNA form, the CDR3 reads TGTGCCAGCAGCCCCCACAGGGACTACAATGAGCAGTTCTTC. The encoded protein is CASSPHRDYNEQFF. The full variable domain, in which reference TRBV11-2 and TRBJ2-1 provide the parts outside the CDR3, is EAGVAQSPRYKIIEKRQSVAFWCNPISGHATLYWYQQILGQGPKLLIQFQNNGVVDDSQLPKDRFSAERLKGVDSTLKIQPAKLEDSAVYLCASSPHRDYNEQFFGPGTRLTVL.

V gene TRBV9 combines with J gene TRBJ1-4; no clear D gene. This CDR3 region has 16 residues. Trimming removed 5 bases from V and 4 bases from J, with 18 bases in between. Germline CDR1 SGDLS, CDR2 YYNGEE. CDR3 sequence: CASSPKSGILNEKLFF. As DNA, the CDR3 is TGTGCCAGCAGTCCAAAATCCGGGATTCTTAATGAAAAACTGTTTTTT.